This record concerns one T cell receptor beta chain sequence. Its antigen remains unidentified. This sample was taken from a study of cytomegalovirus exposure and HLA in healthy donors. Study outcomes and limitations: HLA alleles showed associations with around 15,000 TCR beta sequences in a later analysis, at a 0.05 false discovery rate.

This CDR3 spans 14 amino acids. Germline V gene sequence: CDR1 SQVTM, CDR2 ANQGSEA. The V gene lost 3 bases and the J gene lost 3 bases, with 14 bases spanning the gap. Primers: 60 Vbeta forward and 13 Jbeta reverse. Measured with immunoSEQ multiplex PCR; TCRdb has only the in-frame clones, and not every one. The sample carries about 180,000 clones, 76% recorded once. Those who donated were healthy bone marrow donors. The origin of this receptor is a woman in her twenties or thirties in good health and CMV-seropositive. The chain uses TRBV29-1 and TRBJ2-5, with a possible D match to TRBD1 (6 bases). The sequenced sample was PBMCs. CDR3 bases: TGCAGCGTTGACCGTTGGGGGCAGAAAGAGACCCAGTACTTC. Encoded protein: CSVDRWGQKETQYF.